This record covers a single T cell receptor (beta chain). Antigen specificity is unknown. Construction of the TCR beta libraries employed iRepertoire HTBI primers in conjunction with Arm-PCR of CDR3 regions. TCRdb analysed the multiplex PCR reads with MiXCR anew, one entry per CDR3 protein. Of roughly 490,000 distinct CDR3 sequences listed, roughly 23% are singletons. Trimming pared 2 bases from V and 11 bases from J, leaving 19 bases between. The CDR3 sequence is 15 residues long. From germline, CDR1 is ENHRY and CDR2 SYGVKD. The sample belongs to a study of regulatory T cells in long-lasting Graves disease. Time point defined: persistent/refractory GD, antithyroid drugs over 5 years with positive TRAb. PBMCs were the source of the RNA used for TCR sequencing. Study results and caveats: Persistent patients shared some 2,500 public clonotypes among themselves. Newly diagnosed patients shared fewer, at more than 750.

The chain couples TRBV10-3 to TRBJ2-4; no clear D gene. The receptor's source is a female donor with Graves disease. The sequences come from peripheral blood mononuclear cells (PBMCs), collected when the disease was refractory, from a patient treated with antithyroid drugs. CDR3 in amino acids: CAISETLAVGKVQYF. CDR3 bases: TGTGCCATCAGTGAGACCTTGGCCGTCGGAAAGGTTCAGTACTTC.